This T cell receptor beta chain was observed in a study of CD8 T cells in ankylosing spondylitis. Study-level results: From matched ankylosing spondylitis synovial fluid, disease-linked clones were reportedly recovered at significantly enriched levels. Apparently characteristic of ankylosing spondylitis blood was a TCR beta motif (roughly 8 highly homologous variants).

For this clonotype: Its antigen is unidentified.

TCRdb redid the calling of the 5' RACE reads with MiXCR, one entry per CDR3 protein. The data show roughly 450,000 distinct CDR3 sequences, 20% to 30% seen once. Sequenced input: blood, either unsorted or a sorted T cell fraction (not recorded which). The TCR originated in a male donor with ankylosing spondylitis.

The CDR3 bases are TGTGCCAGCCTGGTAGGGGGCTTGGTCCTGAACACTGAAGCTTTCTTT. Its translation: CASLVGGLVLNTEAFF. The genes are TRBV7-8 and TRBJ1-1; 7 positions match TRBD1. The CDR3 loop spans 16 amino acids. Trimming removed 8 bases from V and 0 bases from J; junction bases left unmatched: 12. Germline V gene lookup returns CDR1 SGHVS and CDR2 FQNEAQ.